Presented here are 5 T cell receptor beta chains from one specimen sequenced in a study of T-cell reconstitution after alpha-beta-depleted transplantation in children. Researchers prepared the TCRbeta library using unique molecular identifiers, the study reports. Each CDR3 protein is one row after TCRdb ran MiXCR on the PCR reads. The table includes more than 550,000 distinct CDR3 sequences, roughly a tenth detected once. The sequences come from PBMCs from the stem cell graft donor, collected from the stem cell graft. The receptors were sampled from a human donor who donated a stem cell graft to a child with acute myeloid leukemia.

The chain has TRBV5-6 and TRBJ2-1; 7 bases line up with TRBD1. This CDR3 spans 15 amino acids. The V gene end was trimmed by 4 bases and the J gene end by 4 bases; junction bases not matched to a gene: 8. Germline V lookup: CDR1 SGHDT, CDR2 YYEEEE. The CDR3 loop is CASSHGDRRYNEQFF. In nucleotides, the CDR3 is TGTGCCAGCAGCCACGGGGACAGAAGATACAATGAGCAGTTCTTC.

Ten or more counts support this clonotype. As DNA, the CDR3 is TGCAGTGCTAGAGGGGGGGTTGCGGGAGGGCCAGGATCCTACAATGAGCAGTTCTTC. This translates into CSARGGVAGGPGSYNEQFF. The chain has TRBV20-1 and TRBJ2-1; 9 nucleotides match TRBD2. Germline V lookup: CDR1 DFQATT, CDR2 SNEGSKA (reference sequence). V dropped 1 base and J dropped 1; count of bases not matched to a gene: 14. This CDR3 comprises 19 residues.

The chain is built from TRBV6-2 or TRBV6-3 and TRBJ1-6, with a weak D call TRBD1 (5 bases). The V and J ends lost 2 bases and 5 bases respectively, with 10 bases between them. The CDR3 is 15 residues long. CDR1 MNHEY and CDR2 SVGEGT come from the germline V gene. As DNA, the CDR3 is TGTGCCAGCAGTTACATGGACAACGATAATTCACCCCTCCACTTT. It codes for CASSYMDNDNSPLHF.

The V gene is TRBV20-1, the J gene TRBJ2-1, with D uncertain. V dropped 5 bases and J dropped 11 bases, with 19 bases sitting between them. The germline V gene has CDR1 DFQATT and CDR2 SNEGSKA (reference sequence). The CDR3 is made up of 13 amino acids. The CDR3 here is CSARIVVAEKQFF. In nucleotides, the CDR3 is TGCAGTGCTCGTATAGTGGTGGCGGAGAAGCAGTTCTTC.

This clonotype occurred many times. V is TRBV4-3 and J is TRBJ2-2, with TRBD2 matching 11 bases. After removal of 0 bases from V and 6 bases from J, the junction contained 3 bases not matched to a gene. Germline CDR1 and CDR2: LGHNA and YSLEER. The CDR3 sequence is 16 residues long. The CDR3 sequence: CASSQDLLAGAGELFF. The DNA for the CDR3 is TGCGCCAGCAGCCAAGACCTACTAGCGGGAGCCGGGGAGCTGTTTTTT.